The TCR beta chain under discussion was sequenced for a study of radiation and T cells in renal cell carcinoma. The data were produced by immunoSEQ multiplex PCR, yet TCRdb's version contains in-frame clones alone and is incomplete. The sample includes 120,000 to 150,000 clones, about 85% of them seen just once. Stated time point: baseline pretreatment blood. The treatment denotes: 15 Gy SBRT to primary tumor, nephrectomy 4 weeks later. Radiation-treated patients gave blood at baseline, week 2 and week 4. V gave up 3 bases and J gave up 1 base; unmatched junction bases: 7. This CDR3 contains 18 residues. Germline CDR1 is SGHTA and CDR2 is FQGNSA.

The specimen comprised blood, sampled from a patient whose treatment included radiotherapy and nephrectomy. J is TRBJ2-2 and V is TRBV7-2; the match to TRBD2 covers 11 bases. The clonotype comes from a woman between 70 and 85 years old with renal cell carcinoma. The CDR3 spells CASSFGLAGGLNTGELFF. CDR3 DNA sequence: TGTGCCAGCAGCTTCGGCCTAGCGGGGGGCCTGAACACCGGGGAGCTGTTTTTT.